This entry features one T cell receptor (beta chain) sequence. The data are from a study of T cell clonotyping in hematopoietic cell transplantation. About the research overall: Pretransplant recipient samples were taken after cytoreduction.

The time point denotes: recipient sample about 28 days before transplant, after cytoreduction. V was clipped by 1 base and J by 3 bases, with 14 bases between them. CDR3 length: 15 amino acids. Germline V gene sequence: CDR1 SGDLS, CDR2 YYNGEE. Method: immunoSEQ multiplex PCR; TCRdb's copy keeps in-frame clones and lacks some. The sample yields roughly 29,000 clones, more than 70% seen once. The chain has TRBV9 and TRBJ2-7; D tentatively reads TRBD1 or TRBD2 (6 bases each). The TCR comes from a man in his fifties with myelodysplastic syndrome. Some clones in this sample may be carry-over from other donors' samples. The sample here was peripheral blood mononuclear cells, taken before stem cell transplant. In DNA, the CDR3 is TGTGCCAGCAGCGTAATAGGGGGGCCCCTCTACGAGCAGTACTTC. Protein sequence: CASSVIGGPLYEQYF.